Below, 16 T cell receptor beta chains from the same sample are listed, as sequenced in a study of blood T cell repertoires in COVID-19. The table came from immunoSEQ multiplex PCR; TCRdb's copy has only in-frame clones and leaves some out. The sample has over 100,000 clones; about 90% are singletons. The source material was peripheral blood. The origin of the receptors is a young man with acute or convalescent COVID-19.

This sequence joins TRBV24-1 and TRBJ1-2; 11 bases line up with TRBD1. Trimming at V came to 4 bases and at J to 8 bases, leaving 5 bases not matched to a gene. Germline CDR1 KGHDR, CDR2 SFDVKD. The CDR3 extends over 14 amino acids. In DNA form, the CDR3 reads TGTGCCACCAGTGAGACCGGGACAGGGGGGGGCTACACCTTC. It specifies CATSETGTGGGYTF.

The chain employs TRBV5-1 and TRBJ2-1; no reliable D call. The ends were cut back, 2 bases at V and 7 bases at J, with 13 bases in the middle. Germline V lookup: CDR1 SGHRS, CDR2 YFSETQ. The CDR3 is 14 residues long. DNA for the CDR3: TGCGCCAGCAGCTTACCAGGTGGCGTAAATGAGCAGTTCTTC. It translates to CASSLPGGVNEQFF.

This clone was picked up one time. The V call is TRBV24-1, the J call TRBJ2-1; TRBD2 aligns across 11 bases. CDR1 and CDR2 from the germline V gene are KGHDR and SFDVKD. Trimming took 7 bases from V and 4 from J; bases not matched to a gene: 8. The CDR3 has 16 residues. CDR3 coding DNA: TGTGCCACCAGCACTAGCGGGAGCCAAGGGTACAATGAGCAGTTCTTC. As protein: CATSTSGSQGYNEQFF.

The J gene is TRBJ1-5, the V gene TRBV3-1 (or the pseudogene TRBV3-2), with 9 bases that match TRBD1. Germline CDR1 is LGHDT and CDR2 is YNNKEL (reference sequence). The V and J ends lost 4 bases and 5 bases, in that order; junction bases with no gene match: 0. This CDR3 contains 13 residues. The CDR3 loop is CASSRTGDQPQHF. For the CDR3, the DNA is TGTGCCAGCAGCCGGACAGGGGATCAGCCCCAGCATTTT.

The V and J genes are TRBV6-4 and TRBJ2-3; unclear D gene. Trimming cost V 4 bases and J 2 bases, with 13 bases left between them. Germline CDR1 and CDR2: MRHNA and SNTAGT. The CDR3 loop spans 15 amino acids. DNA for the CDR3: TGTGCCAGCAGTGCCAATTCGCGAGCCACAGATACGCAGTATTTT. Its protein product is CASSANSRATDTQYF.

Written as DNA, the CDR3 is TGTGCCAGTAGTCCCCGGGACAGAGGATATTCACCCCTCCACTTT. Translated: CASSPRDRGYSPLHF. This chain joins TRBV19 and TRBJ1-6; TRBD1 matches 7 bases. This CDR3 region has 15 residues. The germline V gene has CDR1 LNHDA and CDR2 SQIVND (reference sequence). V lost 5 bases to trimming and J lost 8 bases; unmatched junction nucleotides: 9.

The gene calls are TRBV18 and TRBJ1-3, with 7 bases identical to TRBD1. Germline CDR1 reads KGHSH; CDR2 reads LQKENI. This CDR3 spans 15 amino acids. The V and J ends lost 1 base and 2 bases, in that order; junction bases with no gene match: 2. CDR3 protein: CASSPRDSAGNTIYF. The CDR3 region has the DNA TGTGCCAGCTCACCACGGGACAGCGCTGGAAACACCATATATTTT. The whole variable domain, remainder taken from reference TRBV18 and TRBJ1-3, is NAGVMQNPRHLVRRRGQEARLRCSPMKGHSHVYWYRQLPEEGLKFMVYLQKENIIDESGMPKERFSAEFPKEGPSILRIQQVVRGDSAAYFCASSPRDSAGNTIYFGEGSWLTVV.

V is TRBV30 and J is TRBJ1-5, with TRBD1 identical over 7 bases. Germline CDR1 reads GTSNPN; CDR2 reads SVGIG (reference sequence). Germline trimming cut 2 bases from V and 4 bases from J; bases unmatched to any gene: 2. This CDR3 contains 13 residues. CDR3 DNA: TGTGCCTGGAGTAAGACAGGGAATCAGCCCCAGCATTTT. The encoded protein is CAWSKTGNQPQHF.

This chain links TRBV27 with TRBJ2-1, with TRBD2 matching over 7 bases. Germline CDR1 and CDR2: MNHEY and SMNVEV (reference sequence). This CDR3 has 18 residues. Germline trimming cut 7 bases from V and 5 bases from J; bases unmatched to any gene: 20. CDR3 bases: TGTGCCAGCAATTTGAGCTCCAAGGGCGGGAGAAGGGACAATGAGCAGTTCTTC. It encodes CASNLSSKGGRRDNEQFF.

The chain links TRBV19 to TRBJ1-1; 8 bases map to TRBD1. The CDR3 length is 16 residues. With 4 bases clipped from V and 1 base from J, the junction kept 8 bases outside the gene matches. Germline-derived CDR1 and CDR2 are LNHDA and SQIVND (reference sequence). CDR3 sequence (DNA): TGTGCCAGTAGTAAGCAACCCGGGACAGGGAACACTGAAGCTTTCTTT. Translating gives CASSKQPGTGNTEAFF.

CDR3 protein: CASSLGGEELFF. The CDR3 DNA reads TGCGCCAGCAGCTTGGGGGGAGAGGAGCTGTTTTTT. V is TRBV5-1 and J is TRBJ2-2, with D maybe TRBD2 (5 bases). This CDR3 is 12 amino acids long. Germline values: CDR1 SGHRS, CDR2 YFSETQ. The ends were cut back, 0 bases at V and 10 bases at J, with 7 bases in the middle.

V is TRBV5-6 and J is TRBJ2-1, with 12 nucleotides matching TRBD2. V was clipped by 4 bases and J by 0 bases; unmatched bases: 8. From germline, CDR1 is SGHDT and CDR2 YYEEEE. The CDR3 is 18 residues long. In DNA form, the CDR3 reads TGTGCCAGCAGCCCGCGGACTAGCGGGACCTTCTCCTACAATGAGCAGTTCTTC. Translation gives CASSPRTSGTFSYNEQFF.

The genes are TRBV10-2 and TRBJ1-6, with TRBD1 identical over 7 bases. Trimming cost V 4 bases and J 7 bases; bases outside gene matches: 10. CDR1 WSHSY and CDR2 SAAADI come from the germline V gene. CDR3 length equals 16 residues. CDR3 in DNA: TGCGCCAGCAGTGCGGTCTTGGGACAGAGAAATTCACCCCTCCACTTT. Translation gives CASSAVLGQRNSPLHF.

The chain is built from TRBV11-2 and TRBJ1-1; no firm D call. The CDR3 spans 13 residues. Germline loops: CDR1 SGHAT, CDR2 FQNNGV. V lost 4 bases, J lost 8 bases, and 14 bases lay in between. CDR3 nucleotide sequence: TGTGCCAGCAGCTCCTATTCCGGGTACGAAGCTTTCTTT. Its protein is CASSSYSGYEAFF. Variable domain in full (rest from reference TRBV11-2 and TRBJ1-1): EAGVAQSPRYKIIEKRQSVAFWCNPISGHATLYWYQQILGQGPKLLIQFQNNGVVDDSQLPKDRFSAERLKGVDSTLKIQPAKLEDSAVYLCASSSYSGYEAFFGQGTRLTVV.

The chain joins TRBV24-1 to TRBJ2-2, with TRBD1 matching 10 bases. Germline CDR1 KGHDR, CDR2 SFDVKD. CDR3 length: 13 residues. After removal of 8 bases from V and 6 bases from J, the junction contained 2 bases not matched to a gene. Here the CDR3 reads CATTGQGAGELFF. CDR3 bases: TGTGCCACCACTGGACAGGGGGCCGGGGAGCTGTTTTTT.

Only one count was recorded for this clone. The chain combines TRBV19 with TRBJ1-1, with 7 bases identical to TRBD1. The germline V gene has CDR1 LNHDA and CDR2 SQIVND (reference sequence). The CDR3 loop spans 15 amino acids. V shed 8 bases and J 1 base; nucleotides not matched to a gene: 10. The CDR3 DNA is TGTGCCAGTCTAGCCCGACAGGGATCGAACACTGAAGCTTTCTTT. Translation gives CASLARQGSNTEAFF. Combining the CDR3 with reference TRBV19 and TRBJ1-1 gives the whole variable domain DGGITQSPKYLFRKEGQNVTLSCEQNLNHDAMYWYRQDPGQGLRLIYYSQIVNDFQKGDIAEGYSVSREKKESFPLTVTSAQKNPTAFYLCASLARQGSNTEAFFGQGTRLTVV.